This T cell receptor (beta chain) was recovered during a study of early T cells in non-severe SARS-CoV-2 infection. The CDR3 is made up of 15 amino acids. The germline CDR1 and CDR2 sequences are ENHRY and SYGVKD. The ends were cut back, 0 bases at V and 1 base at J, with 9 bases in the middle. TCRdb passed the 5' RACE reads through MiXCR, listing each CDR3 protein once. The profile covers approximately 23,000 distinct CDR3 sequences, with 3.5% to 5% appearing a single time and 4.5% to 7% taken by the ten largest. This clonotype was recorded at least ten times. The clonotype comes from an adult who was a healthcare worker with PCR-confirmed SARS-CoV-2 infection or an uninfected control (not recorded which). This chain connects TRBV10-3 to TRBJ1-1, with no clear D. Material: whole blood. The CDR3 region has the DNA TGTGCCATCAGTGAGTCTAGGGATTGGAACACTGAAGCTTTCTTT. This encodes CAISESRDWNTEAFF.